This TCR beta chain was captured by sequencing in a study of Tregs in tolerant kidney transplant recipients. The table came from immunoSEQ multiplex PCR; TCRdb's copy has only in-frame clones and leaves some out. The sample comprises 40,000 to 50,000 clones, over 85% of which are singletons, and roughly a sixth rests with the top ten. J lost 6 bases, V lost 3 bases, and 6 bases had no gene match. Germline V lookup: CDR1 LNHNV, CDR2 YYDKDF (reference sequence). The CDR3 spans 15 residues. This clone appeared once. What it binds is not known. General study findings and limits: Few patients were studied, so findings need validation in larger groups. Antigen-driven expansion was suggested because donor-specific Tregs expanded more than all Tregs in tolerant patients.

Mixed chimerism was transient after nonmyeloablative marrow transplants from related graft donors. V is TRBV15 and J is TRBJ2-1, with TRBD1 matching over 9 bases. Sequencing was performed on CD8+ T cells from blood (PBMCs), taken 12 months after the transplant. The sequence came from a human patient who received a combined kidney and bone marrow transplant. The graft donor may account for some of the T cells. The CDR3 spells CATSRGQGGSNEQFF. The CDR3 DNA is TGTGCCACCAGCAGGGGACAGGGCGGGAGCAATGAGCAGTTCTTC.